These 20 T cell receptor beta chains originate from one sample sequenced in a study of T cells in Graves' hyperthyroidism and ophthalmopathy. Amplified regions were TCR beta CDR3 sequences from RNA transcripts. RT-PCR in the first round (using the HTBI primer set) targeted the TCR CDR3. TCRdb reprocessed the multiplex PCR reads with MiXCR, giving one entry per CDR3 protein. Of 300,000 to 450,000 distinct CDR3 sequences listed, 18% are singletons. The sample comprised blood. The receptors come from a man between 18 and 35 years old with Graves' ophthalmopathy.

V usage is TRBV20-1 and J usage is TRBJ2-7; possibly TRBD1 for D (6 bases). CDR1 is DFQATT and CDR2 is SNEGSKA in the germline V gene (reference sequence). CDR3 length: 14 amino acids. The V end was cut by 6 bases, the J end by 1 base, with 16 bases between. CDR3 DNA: TGCAGTGCCCGACAGGCTCACTGGTCCTACGAGCAGTACTTC. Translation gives CSARQAHWSYEQYF.

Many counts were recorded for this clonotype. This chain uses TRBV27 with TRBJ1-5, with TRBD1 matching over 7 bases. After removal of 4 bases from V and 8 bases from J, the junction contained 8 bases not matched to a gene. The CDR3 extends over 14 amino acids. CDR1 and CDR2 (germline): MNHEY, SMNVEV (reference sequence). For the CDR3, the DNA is TGTGCCAGCAGTTCCGCGACAGGGCGGGAGCCCCAGCATTTT. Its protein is CASSSATGREPQHF.

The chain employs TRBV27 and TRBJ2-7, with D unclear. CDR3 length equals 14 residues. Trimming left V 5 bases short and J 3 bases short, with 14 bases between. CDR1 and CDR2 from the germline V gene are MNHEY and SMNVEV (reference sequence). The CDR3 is CASSILGLGYEQYF. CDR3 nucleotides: TGTGCCAGCAGTATCCTTGGGTTGGGCTACGAGCAGTACTTC.

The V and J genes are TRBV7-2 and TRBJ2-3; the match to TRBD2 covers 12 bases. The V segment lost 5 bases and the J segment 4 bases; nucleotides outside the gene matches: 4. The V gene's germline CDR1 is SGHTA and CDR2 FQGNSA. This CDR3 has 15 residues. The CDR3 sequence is CASSQGTSGSDTQYF. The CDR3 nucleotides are TGTGCCAGCAGCCAAGGGACTAGCGGGTCAGATACGCAGTATTTT.

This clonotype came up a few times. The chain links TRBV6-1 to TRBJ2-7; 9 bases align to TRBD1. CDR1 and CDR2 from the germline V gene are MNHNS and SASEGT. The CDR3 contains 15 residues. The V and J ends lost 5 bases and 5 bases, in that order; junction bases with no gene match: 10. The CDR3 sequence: CASSSVTGGMDEQYF. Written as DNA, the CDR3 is TGTGCCAGCAGTTCCGTGACAGGGGGGATGGACGAGCAGTACTTC.

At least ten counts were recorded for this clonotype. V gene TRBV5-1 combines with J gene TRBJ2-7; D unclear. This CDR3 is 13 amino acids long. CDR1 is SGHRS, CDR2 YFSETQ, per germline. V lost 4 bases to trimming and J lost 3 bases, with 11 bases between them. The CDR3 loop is CASSLTLNYEQYF. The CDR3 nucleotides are TGCGCCAGCAGCCTGACACTGAACTACGAGCAGTACTTC.

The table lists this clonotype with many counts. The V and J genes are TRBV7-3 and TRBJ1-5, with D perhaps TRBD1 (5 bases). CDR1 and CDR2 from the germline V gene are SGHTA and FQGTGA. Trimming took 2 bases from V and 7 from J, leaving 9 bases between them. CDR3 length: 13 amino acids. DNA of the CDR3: TGTGCCAGCAGCTTAGGGGCGGGGCAGCCCCAGCATTTT. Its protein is CASSLGAGQPQHF.

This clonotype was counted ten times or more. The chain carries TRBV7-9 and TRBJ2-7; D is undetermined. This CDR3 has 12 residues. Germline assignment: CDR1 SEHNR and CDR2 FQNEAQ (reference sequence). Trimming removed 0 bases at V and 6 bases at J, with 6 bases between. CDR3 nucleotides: TGTGCCAGCAGCTTAGCAGGGATCGAGCAGTACTTC. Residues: CASSLAGIEQYF.

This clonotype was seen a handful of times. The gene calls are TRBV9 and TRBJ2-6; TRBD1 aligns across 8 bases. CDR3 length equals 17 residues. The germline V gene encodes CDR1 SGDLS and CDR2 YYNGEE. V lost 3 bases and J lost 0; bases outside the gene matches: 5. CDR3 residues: CASSETQGASGANVLTF. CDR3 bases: TGTGCCAGCAGCGAGACCCAGGGGGCCTCTGGGGCCAACGTCCTGACTTTC.

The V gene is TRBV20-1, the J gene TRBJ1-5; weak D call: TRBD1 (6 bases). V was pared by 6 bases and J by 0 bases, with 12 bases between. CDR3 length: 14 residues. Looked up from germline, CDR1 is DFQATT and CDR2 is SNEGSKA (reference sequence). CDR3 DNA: TGCAGTGCCAGGGACATTCTTAGCAATCAGCCCCAGCATTTT. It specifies CSARDILSNQPQHF.

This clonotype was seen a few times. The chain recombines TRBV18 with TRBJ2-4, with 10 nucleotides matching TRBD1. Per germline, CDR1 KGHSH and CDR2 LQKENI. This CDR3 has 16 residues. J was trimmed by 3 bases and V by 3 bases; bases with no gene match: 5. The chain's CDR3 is CASSPGTGVGKNIQYF. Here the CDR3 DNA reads TGTGCCAGCTCACCCGGGACAGGGGTTGGCAAAAACATTCAGTACTTC.

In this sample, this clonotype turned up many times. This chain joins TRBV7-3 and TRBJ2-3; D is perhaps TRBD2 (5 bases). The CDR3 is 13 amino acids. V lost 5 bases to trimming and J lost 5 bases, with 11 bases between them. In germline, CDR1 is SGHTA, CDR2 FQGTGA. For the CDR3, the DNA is TGTGCCAGCAGCAGCCCCGGGGTAGATACGCAGTATTTT. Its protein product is CASSSPGVDTQYF.

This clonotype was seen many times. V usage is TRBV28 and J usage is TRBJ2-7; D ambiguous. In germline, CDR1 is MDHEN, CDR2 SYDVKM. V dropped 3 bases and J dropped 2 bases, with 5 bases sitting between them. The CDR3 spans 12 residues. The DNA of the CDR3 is TGTGCCAGCAGTTTCAGGCCCTACGAGCAGTACTTC. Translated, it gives CASSFRPYEQYF. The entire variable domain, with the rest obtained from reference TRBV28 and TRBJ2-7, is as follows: DVKVTQSSRYLVKRTGEKVFLECVQDMDHENMFWYRQDPGLGLRLIYFSYDVKMKEKGDIPEGYSVSREKKERFSLILESASTNQTSMYLCASSFRPYEQYFGPGTRLTVT.

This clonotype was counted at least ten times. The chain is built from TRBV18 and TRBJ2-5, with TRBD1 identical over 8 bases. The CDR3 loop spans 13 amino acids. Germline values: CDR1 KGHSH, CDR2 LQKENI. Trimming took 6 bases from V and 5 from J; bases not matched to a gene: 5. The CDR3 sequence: CASSPGGVETQYF. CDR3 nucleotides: TGTGCCAGCTCCCCAGGGGGCGTTGAGACCCAGTACTTC.

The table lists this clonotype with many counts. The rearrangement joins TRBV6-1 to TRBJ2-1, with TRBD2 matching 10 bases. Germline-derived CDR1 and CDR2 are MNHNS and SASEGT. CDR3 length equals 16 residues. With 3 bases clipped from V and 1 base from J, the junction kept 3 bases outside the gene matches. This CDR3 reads CASSESGGGSYNEQFF. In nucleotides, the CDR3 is TGTGCCAGCAGTGAGAGCGGGGGGGGGTCCTACAATGAGCAGTTCTTC.

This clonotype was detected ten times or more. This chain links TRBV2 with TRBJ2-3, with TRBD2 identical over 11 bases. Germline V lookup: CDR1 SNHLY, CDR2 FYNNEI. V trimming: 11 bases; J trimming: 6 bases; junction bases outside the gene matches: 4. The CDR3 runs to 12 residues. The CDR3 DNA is TGTGCCGCTAGACTAGCGGGGGATACGCAGTATTTT. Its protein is CAARLAGDTQYF.

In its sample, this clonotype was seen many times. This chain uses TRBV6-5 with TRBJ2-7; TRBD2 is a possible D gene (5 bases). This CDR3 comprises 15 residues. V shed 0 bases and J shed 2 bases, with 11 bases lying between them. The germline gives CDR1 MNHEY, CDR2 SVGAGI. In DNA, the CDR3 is TGTGCCAGCAGTTACTCCGGAGCGGCTGCCTACGAGCAGTACTTC. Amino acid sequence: CASSYSGAAAYEQYF.

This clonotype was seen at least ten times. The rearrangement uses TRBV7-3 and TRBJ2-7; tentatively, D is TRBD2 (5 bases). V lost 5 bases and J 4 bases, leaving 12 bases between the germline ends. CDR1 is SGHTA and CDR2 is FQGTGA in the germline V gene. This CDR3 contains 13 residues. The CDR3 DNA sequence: TGTGCCAGCAGCACGGACTGGACTTACGAGCAGTACTTC. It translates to CASSTDWTYEQYF.

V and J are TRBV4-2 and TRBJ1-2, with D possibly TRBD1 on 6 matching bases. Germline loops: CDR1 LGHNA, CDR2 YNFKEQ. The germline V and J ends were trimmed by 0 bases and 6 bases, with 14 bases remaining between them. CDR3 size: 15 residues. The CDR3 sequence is CASSQDLQGRDGYTF. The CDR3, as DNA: TGTGCCAGCAGCCAAGATCTTCAGGGGCGCGATGGCTACACCTTC.

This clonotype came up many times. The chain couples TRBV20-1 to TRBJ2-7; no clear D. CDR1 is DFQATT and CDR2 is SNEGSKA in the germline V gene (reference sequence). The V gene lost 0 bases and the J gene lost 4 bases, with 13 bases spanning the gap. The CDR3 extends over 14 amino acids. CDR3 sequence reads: CSARDRLDRYEQYF. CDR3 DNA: TGCAGTGCTAGAGATAGGCTAGACCGGTACGAGCAGTACTTC.